The 24 T cell receptor beta chains below all came from one sample that was sequenced in a study of siplizumab effects on memory and regulatory T cells. Assay: immunoSEQ multiplex PCR; the TCRdb copy retains only in-frame clones and omits some. This sample has over 55,000 clones, with less than 90% found just once. The sample was memory CD4+ T cells sorted from blood. The source of these receptors is a human donor in good health.

In this sample, this clone turned up a few times. The chain has TRBV29-1 and TRBJ2-1; D assignment may be TRBD1 or TRBD2 (6 bases each). V was cut by 3 bases and J by 8 bases, with 17 bases left in between. CDR1 and CDR2 (germline): SQVTM, ANQGSEA. This CDR3 comprises 14 residues. CDR3 in amino acids: CSVDQGGGGDEQFF. CDR3 in DNA: TGCAGCGTTGATCAAGGGGGAGGTGGGGATGAGCAGTTCTTC.

In its sample, this clone was seen a few times. V and J are TRBV15 and TRBJ2-1; D is ambiguous. CDR1 is LNHNV, CDR2 YYDKDF, per germline (reference sequence). This CDR3 region has 14 residues. V was shortened by 1 base and J by 6 bases, with 10 bases between the two germline ends. CDR3 coding DNA: TGTGCCACCAGCAGAGGAAACTCTTTCAATGAGCAGTTCTTC. It is translated as CATSRGNSFNEQFF.

The chain carries TRBV5-1 and TRBJ1-4; 12 nucleotides agree with TRBD1. Germline lookup yields CDR1 SGHRS and CDR2 YFSETQ. The CDR3 is 17 amino acids. After removal of 4 bases from V and 5 bases from J, the junction contained 9 bases not matched to a gene. CDR3 sequence: CASSRGQGASSNEKLFF. CDR3 DNA sequence: TGCGCCAGCAGCCGGGGACAGGGGGCCTCTTCGAATGAAAAACTGTTTTTT.

V usage is TRBV2 and J usage is TRBJ2-7; D remains ambiguous. CDR3 length: 17 amino acids. Trimming shortened V by 7 bases and J by 2 bases, and 24 bases separated the two germline ends. Germline V gene data show CDR1 as SNHLY and CDR2 as FYNNEI. CDR3 coding DNA: TGTGCCAGCATCTTCGAACCCGGCTCTACAAGTACCTACGAGCAGTACTTC. It is translated as CASIFEPGSTSTYEQYF.

This clone was seen only a few times. The J gene is TRBJ1-2, the V gene TRBV2, with a weak D call TRBD1 (5 bases). The CDR3 length is 14 residues. The ends were cut back, 4 bases at V and 6 bases at J, with 15 bases in the middle. The V gene's germline CDR1 is SNHLY and CDR2 FYNNEI. The CDR3 nucleotides are TGTGCCAGCAGTGTTGGCAGGGTATTTGATGGCTACACCTTC. Translated: CASSVGRVFDGYTF.

A few counts support this clone. The chain combines TRBV14 with TRBJ1-3, with TRBD1 matching 9 bases. The length of the CDR3 is 16 residues. V shed 4 bases and J 6 bases; nucleotides not matched to a gene: 10. Per the germline V gene, CDR1 is SGHDN and CDR2 is FVKESK. CDR3 residues: CASSRDPGQGQNTIYF. In nucleotides, the CDR3 is TGTGCCAGCAGCCGGGATCCCGGACAGGGGCAAAACACCATATATTTT.

This clone occurred a few times. The chain couples TRBV4-1 to TRBJ2-5, with D perhaps matching TRBD2 (6 bases). The CDR3 runs 13 residues. V was cut by 6 bases and J by 5 bases, with 13 bases left in between. Germline CDR1 reads MGHRA; CDR2 reads YSYEKL. CDR3 sequence (DNA): TGCGCCAGCAGTCGAGGAGGGGTGGAGACCCAGTACTTC. Residues: CASSRGGVETQYF.

This clone was observed a few times. The chain joins TRBV29-1 to TRBJ2-4; tentatively, D is TRBD1 (6 bases). CDR3 length: 15 amino acids. With 4 bases removed from V and 1 base from J, the gap between germline ends came to 14 bases. Germline CDR1 and CDR2: SQVTM and ANQGSEA. The CDR3 DNA reads TGCAGCGTTGTGGGGCAGGGGAGCGCCAAAAACATTCAGTACTTC. It codes for CSVVGQGSAKNIQYF.

The chain links TRBV20-1 to TRBJ1-2, with no clear D. The CDR3 covers 11 residues. Germline V CDR1 and CDR2: DFQATT, SNEGSKA (reference sequence). V lost 1 base, J lost 4 bases, and 4 bases lay in between. CDR3 bases: TGCAGTGCTAGAGGGACCTATGGCTACACCTTC. This encodes CSARGTYGYTF.

The chain uses TRBV10-2 and TRBJ2-2; the match to TRBD1 covers 7 bases. The CDR3 spans 13 residues. V lost 8 bases to trimming and J lost 6 bases; unmatched junction nucleotides: 6. Germline V lookup: CDR1 WSHSY, CDR2 SAAADI. The CDR3: CASGQAASGELFF. The CDR3 DNA is TGCGCCAGCGGACAGGCGGCGTCCGGGGAGCTGTTTTTT.

V and J are TRBV29-1 and TRBJ1-2, with no clear D. CDR1 and CDR2 (germline): SQVTM, ANQGSEA. The CDR3 covers 11 residues. Trimming left V 3 bases short and J 2 bases short, with 4 bases between. This CDR3 reads CSVEQNYGYTF. The DNA of the CDR3 is TGCAGCGTTGAGCAGAACTATGGCTACACCTTC.

This chain links TRBV11-1 with TRBJ2-7; 8 bases align to TRBD1. CDR3 size: 14 residues. Germline CDR1 SGHAT, CDR2 FQDESV (reference sequence). V gave up 5 bases and J gave up 8 bases; unmatched junction bases: 11. CDR3 sequence (DNA): TGTGCCAGCAGCAATAGGGACAGGCTACGACAGCAGTACTTC. Encoded protein: CASSNRDRLRQQYF.

This sequence joins TRBV5-6 and TRBJ2-7; TRBD2 is a possible D gene (5 bases). In germline, CDR1 is SGHDT, CDR2 YYEEEE. V gave up 1 base and J gave up 7 bases, with 18 bases separating them. CDR3 length equals 15 residues. The CDR3 DNA follows: TGTGCCAGCAGCTTGACAGATGAGGGTATGTGGGAGCAGTACTTC. It translates to CASSLTDEGMWEQYF.

This clone was seen a few times. The rearrangement joins TRBV6-1 to TRBJ2-4; 9 bases agree with TRBD1. The germline V gene has CDR1 MNHNS and CDR2 SASEGT. This CDR3 comprises 13 residues. Losses at the gene ends were 6 bases for V and 6 bases for J; bases not matched to a gene: 3. CDR3 coding DNA: TGTGCCAGCAGGTCGGGACAGGGAAACATTCAGTACTTC. As protein: CASRSGQGNIQYF.

This clone was observed a single time. J is TRBJ1-3 and V is TRBV18; maybe TRBD1 (5 bases). This CDR3 has 15 amino acids. Per germline, CDR1 KGHSH and CDR2 LQKENI. Trimming removed 3 bases at V and 4 bases at J, with 13 bases between. CDR3 in DNA: TGTGCCAGCTCACCCCAGACAGATCCAGGAAACACCATATATTTT. Translating it yields CASSPQTDPGNTIYF.

The chain employs TRBV4-2 and TRBJ2-5, with 8 nucleotides matching TRBD2. The CDR3 sequence is 18 residues long. Germline CDR1 and CDR2: LGHNA and YNFKEQ. V lost 0 bases, J lost 2 bases, and 11 bases stayed unmatched. CDR3 sequence reads: CASSQEARGGPIQETQYF. The CDR3 nucleotides read TGTGCCAGCAGCCAAGAGGCTCGCGGGGGGCCGATTCAAGAGACCCAGTACTTC.

The gene calls are TRBV2 and TRBJ2-2; D unresolved. The CDR3 consists of 15 residues. Trimming took off 6 bases at V and 0 bases at J, with 11 bases between the two ends. The germline gives CDR1 SNHLY, CDR2 FYNNEI. The chain's CDR3 is CASRLDQANTGELFF. CDR3 sequence (DNA): TGTGCCAGCAGGTTAGACCAAGCGAACACCGGGGAGCTGTTTTTT. The complete variable domain, with remaining parts taken from reference TRBV2 and TRBJ2-2, reads EPEVTQTPSHQVTQMGQEVILRCVPISNHLYFYWYRQILGQKVEFLVSFYNNEISEKSEIFDDQFSVERPDGSNFTLKIRSTKLEDSAMYFCASRLDQANTGELFFGEGSRLTVL.

This sequence joins TRBV7-2 and TRBJ2-7; 9 nucleotides align to TRBD1. Losses at the gene ends were 4 bases for V and 3 bases for J; bases not matched to a gene: 4. CDR1 and CDR2 (germline): SGHTA, FQGNSA. The CDR3 extends over 14 amino acids. This chain's CDR3 is CASSWWTGDYEQYF. DNA for the CDR3: TGTGCCAGCAGCTGGTGGACAGGGGACTACGAGCAGTACTTC. The full variable domain, its missing parts supplied by reference TRBV7-2 and TRBJ2-7, is GAGVSQSPSNKVTEKGKDVELRCDPISGHTALYWYRQSLGQGLEFLIYFQGNSAPDKSGLPSDRFSAERTGGSVSTLTIQRTQQEDSAVYLCASSWWTGDYEQYFGPGTRLTVT.

The chain couples TRBV6-1 to TRBJ1-5; 7 bases align to TRBD1. V dropped 2 bases and J dropped 7; count of bases not matched to a gene: 2. Germline lookup yields CDR1 MNHNS and CDR2 SASEGT. The CDR3 extends over 13 amino acids. In DNA, the CDR3 is TGTGCCAGCAGTGAACAGGGGGGACAGCCCCAGCATTTT. As protein: CASSEQGGQPQHF.

A few counts support this clone. This rearrangement joins TRBV7-9 to TRBJ1-6; D is uncertain. V was clipped by 5 bases and J by 7 bases, with 9 bases between them. Germline V CDR1 and CDR2: SEHNR, FQNEAQ (reference sequence). The CDR3 length is 13 residues. The CDR3, as DNA: TGTGCCAGCAGCCGAAGGGAGAATTCACCCCTCCACTTT. Protein: CASSRRENSPLHF. The full variable domain, its missing parts supplied by reference TRBV7-9 and TRBJ1-6, is DTGVSQNPRHKITKRGQNVTFRCDPISEHNRLYWYRQTLGQGPEFLTYFQNEAQLEKSRLLSDRFSAERPKGSFSTLEIQRTEQGDSAMYLCASSRRENSPLHFGNGTRLTVT.

The chain combines TRBV6-6 with TRBJ2-2; D is uncertain. This CDR3 comprises 15 residues. Germline-derived CDR1 and CDR2 are MNHNY and SVGAGI (reference sequence). V lost 5 bases, J lost 2 bases, and 12 bases lay in between. The CDR3 loop reads CASSSKRLNTGELFF. CDR3 bases: TGTGCCAGCAGTAGCAAGAGGTTAAACACCGGGGAGCTGTTTTTT.

CDR3 DNA sequence: TGCAGCGTCGCTACCGGGACAGGGAAATATCAGCCCCAGCATTTT. Protein sequence: CSVATGTGKYQPQHF. The chain employs TRBV29-1 and TRBJ1-5; the match to TRBD1 covers 9 bases. Trimming cost V 6 bases and J 5 bases; bases outside gene matches: 11. CDR3 length equals 15 residues. Germline CDR1 SQVTM, CDR2 ANQGSEA.

The chain carries TRBV19 and TRBJ2-7; TRBD2 aligns across 8 bases. V shed 7 bases and J 5 bases; nucleotides not matched to a gene: 13. The germline gives CDR1 LNHDA, CDR2 SQIVND (reference sequence). The CDR3 covers 15 residues. The CDR3 nucleotides read TGTGCCAGTAACGCAGGACAAGCGGGAGTTAACGAGCAGTACTTC. Its protein is CASNAGQAGVNEQYF.

The chain recombines TRBV7-2 with TRBJ2-7, with TRBD1 matching over 8 bases. V lost 5 bases, J lost 6 bases, and 9 bases stayed unmatched. In germline, CDR1 is SGHTA, CDR2 FQGNSA. The CDR3 covers 14 residues. The CDR3 is CASSRSGQGREQYF. The CDR3, as DNA: TGTGCCAGCAGCCGCTCTGGACAGGGCCGCGAGCAGTACTTC.